This record looks at one T cell receptor (beta chain) sequence and its context. Since a much larger clone is just one base distant, this may be a read error. The entry originates in a study of CD8+CD57+ T cells in acquired aplastic anemia. The CDR3 contains 14 residues. The germline CDR1 and CDR2 sequences are SGHDN and FVKESK. Trimming took 1 base from V and 6 from J, leaving 13 bases between them. Genomic DNA templated the TCR beta VDJ and CDR3 profiling. TCRdb analysed the reads with MiXCR anew, one entry per CDR3 protein. The table has some 170,000 distinct CDR3 sequences, roughly 40% seen once. What was sequenced was sorted CD4+, CD8+, or CD8+CD57+ T cells (not recorded which) from PBMCs. This receptor was identified in a human donor in good health. The V call is TRBV14, the J call TRBJ2-7, with D hard to call. The CDR3 region is CASSQAGPSAEQYF. In DNA, the CDR3 is TGTGCCAGCAGCCAAGCTGGCCCAAGCGCCGAGCAGTACTTC.